This T cell receptor beta chain was documented in a study of blood T cell repertoires in COVID-19. Clones were sequenced by immunoSEQ multiplex PCR, and TCRdb holds only the in-frame ones, with some missing. The repertoire holds approximately 40,000 clones, with about 81% as singletons. The germline V gene encodes CDR1 SGHVS and CDR2 FNYEAQ. The CDR3 contains 14 residues. V was cut by 5 bases and J by 8 bases, with 17 bases left in between. The sequencing input was peripheral blood. This TCR was sampled from a human donor in a cohort sampled during active COVID-19. The chain joins TRBV7-6 to TRBJ2-3; D possibly corresponds to TRBD2 (5 bases). The CDR3 DNA reads TGTGCCAGCAGCCCGGACTTTAATACGGCTACGCAGTATTTT. Translation gives CASSPDFNTATQYF.